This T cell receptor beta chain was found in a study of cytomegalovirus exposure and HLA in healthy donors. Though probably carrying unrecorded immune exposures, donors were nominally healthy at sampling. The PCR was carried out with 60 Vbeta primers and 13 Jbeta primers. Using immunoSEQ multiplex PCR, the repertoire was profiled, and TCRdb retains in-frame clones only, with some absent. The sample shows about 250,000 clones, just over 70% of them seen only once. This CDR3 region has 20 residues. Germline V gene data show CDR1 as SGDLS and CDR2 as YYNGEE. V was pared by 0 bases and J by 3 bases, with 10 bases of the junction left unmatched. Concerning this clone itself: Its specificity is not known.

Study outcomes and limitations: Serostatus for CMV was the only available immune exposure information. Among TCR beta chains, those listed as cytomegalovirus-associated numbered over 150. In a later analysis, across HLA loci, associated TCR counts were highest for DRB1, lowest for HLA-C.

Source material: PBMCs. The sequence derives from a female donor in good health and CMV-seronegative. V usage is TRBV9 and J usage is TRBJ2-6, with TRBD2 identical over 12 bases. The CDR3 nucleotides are TGTGCCAGCAGCGTAGCTGTGACTAGCGGGAGTATGGTTGGGGCCAACGTCCTGACTTTC. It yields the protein CASSVAVTSGSMVGANVLTF.